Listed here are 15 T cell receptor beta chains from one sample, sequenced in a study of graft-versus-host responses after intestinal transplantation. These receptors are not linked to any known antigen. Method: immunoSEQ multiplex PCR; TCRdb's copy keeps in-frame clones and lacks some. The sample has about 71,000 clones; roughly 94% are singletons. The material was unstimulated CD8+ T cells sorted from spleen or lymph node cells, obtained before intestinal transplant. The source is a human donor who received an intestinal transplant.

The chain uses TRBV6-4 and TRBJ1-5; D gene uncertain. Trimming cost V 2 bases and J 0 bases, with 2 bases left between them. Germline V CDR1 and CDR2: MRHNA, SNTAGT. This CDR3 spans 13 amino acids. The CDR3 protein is CASSDNSNQPQHF. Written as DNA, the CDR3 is TGTGCCAGCAGTGACAATAGCAATCAGCCCCAGCATTTT.

CDR3 loop: CASSHHYWTPLNTEAFF. DNA for the CDR3: TGCGCCAGCAGCCACCATTATTGGACCCCACTGAACACTGAAGCTTTCTTT. The chain recombines TRBV4-1 with TRBJ1-1; no clear D gene. Deletions cut 3 bases from V and 0 bases from J, with 17 bases between. The CDR3 sequence is 17 residues long. Germline values: CDR1 MGHRA, CDR2 YSYEKL.

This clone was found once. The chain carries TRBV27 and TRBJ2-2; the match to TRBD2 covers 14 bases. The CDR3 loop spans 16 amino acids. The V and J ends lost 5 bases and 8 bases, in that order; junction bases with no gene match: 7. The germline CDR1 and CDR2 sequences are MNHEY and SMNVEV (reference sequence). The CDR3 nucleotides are TGTGCCAGCAGTCCGCGACTAGCGGGAGGGGGTGGGGAGCTGTTTTTT. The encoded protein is CASSPRLAGGGGELFF.

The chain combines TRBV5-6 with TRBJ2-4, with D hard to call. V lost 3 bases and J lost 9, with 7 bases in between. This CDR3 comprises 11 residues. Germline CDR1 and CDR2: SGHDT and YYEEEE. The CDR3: CASSYMGIQYF. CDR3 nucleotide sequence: TGTGCCAGCAGCTACATGGGCATTCAGTACTTC.

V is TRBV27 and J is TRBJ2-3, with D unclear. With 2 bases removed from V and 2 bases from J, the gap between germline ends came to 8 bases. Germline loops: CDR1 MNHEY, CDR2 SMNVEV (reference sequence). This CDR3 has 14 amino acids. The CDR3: CASSLQGDTDTQYF. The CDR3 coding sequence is TGTGCCAGCAGTTTACAAGGAGACACAGATACGCAGTATTTT.

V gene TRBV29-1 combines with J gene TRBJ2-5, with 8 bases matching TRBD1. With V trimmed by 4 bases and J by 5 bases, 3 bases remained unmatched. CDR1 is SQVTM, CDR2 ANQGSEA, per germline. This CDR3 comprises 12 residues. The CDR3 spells CSVVGQGETQYF. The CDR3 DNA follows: TGCAGCGTTGTAGGACAGGGCGAGACCCAGTACTTC.

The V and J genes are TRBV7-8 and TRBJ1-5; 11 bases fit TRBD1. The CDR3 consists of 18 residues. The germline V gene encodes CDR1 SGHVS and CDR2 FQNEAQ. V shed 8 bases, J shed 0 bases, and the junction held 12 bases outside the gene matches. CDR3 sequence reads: CASARSGTGGFSNQPQHF. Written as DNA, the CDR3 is TGTGCCAGCGCAAGGTCCGGGACAGGGGGATTTAGCAATCAGCCCCAGCATTTT. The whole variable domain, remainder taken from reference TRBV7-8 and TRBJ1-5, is GAGVSQSPRYKVAKRGQDVALRCDPISGHVSLFWYQQALGQGPEFLTYFQNEAQLDKSGLPSDRFFAERPEGSVSTLKIQRTQQEDSAVYLCASARSGTGGFSNQPQHFGDGTRLSIL.

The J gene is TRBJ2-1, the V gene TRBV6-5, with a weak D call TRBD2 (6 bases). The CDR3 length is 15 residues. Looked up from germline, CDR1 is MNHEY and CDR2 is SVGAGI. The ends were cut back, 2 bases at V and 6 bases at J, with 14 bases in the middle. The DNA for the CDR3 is TGTGCCAGCAGTTACGGGTCGGAGGGGCCCAATGAGCAGTTCTTC. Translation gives CASSYGSEGPNEQFF.

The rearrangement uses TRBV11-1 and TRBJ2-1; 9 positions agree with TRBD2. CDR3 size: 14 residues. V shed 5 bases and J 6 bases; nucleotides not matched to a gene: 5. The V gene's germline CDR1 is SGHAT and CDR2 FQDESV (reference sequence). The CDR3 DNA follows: TGTGCCAGCAGCCGTAGCGGGAGTGGCAATGAGCAGTTCTTC. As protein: CASSRSGSGNEQFF.

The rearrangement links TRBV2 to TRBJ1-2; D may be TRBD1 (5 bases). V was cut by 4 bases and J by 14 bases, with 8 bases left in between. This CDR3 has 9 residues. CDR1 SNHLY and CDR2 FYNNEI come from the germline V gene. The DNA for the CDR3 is TGTGCCAGCAGTGGGGGCCCGACCTTC. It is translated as CASSGGPTF.

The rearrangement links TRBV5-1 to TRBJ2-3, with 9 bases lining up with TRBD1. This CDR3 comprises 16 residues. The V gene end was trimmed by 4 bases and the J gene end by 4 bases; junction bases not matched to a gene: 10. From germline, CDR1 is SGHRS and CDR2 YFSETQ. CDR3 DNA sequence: TGCGCCAGCAGCCCATTACAGGGGGCGCTTGCAGATACGCAGTATTTT. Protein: CASSPLQGALADTQYF.

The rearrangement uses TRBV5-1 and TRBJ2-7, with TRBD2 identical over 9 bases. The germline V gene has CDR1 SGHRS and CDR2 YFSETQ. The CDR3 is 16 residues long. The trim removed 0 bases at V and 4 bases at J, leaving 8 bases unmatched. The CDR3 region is CASSLVAGVEIYEQYF. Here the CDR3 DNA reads TGCGCCAGCAGCTTGGTAGCGGGAGTGGAGATTTACGAGCAGTACTTC.

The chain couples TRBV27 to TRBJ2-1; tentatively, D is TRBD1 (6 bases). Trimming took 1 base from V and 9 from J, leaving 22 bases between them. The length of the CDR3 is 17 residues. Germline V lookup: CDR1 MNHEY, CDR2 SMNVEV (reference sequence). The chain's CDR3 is CASSLFFGSGEGSEQFF. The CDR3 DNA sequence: TGTGCCAGCAGTTTATTCTTTGGTTCAGGGGAAGGGAGTGAGCAGTTCTTC.

CDR3 bases: TGTGCCACCAGCAGAGTCGGTCAGGGGGCAACAGATACGCAGTATTTT. It codes for CATSRVGQGATDTQYF. The chain uses TRBV15 and TRBJ2-3; the match to TRBD1 covers 8 bases. The ends lost 1 base at V and 3 bases at J; junction bases unmatched: 6. Germline V gene lookup returns CDR1 LNHNV and CDR2 YYDKDF (reference sequence). The CDR3 has 16 residues. Drawing the rest from reference TRBV15 and TRBJ2-3, the complete variable domain is DAMVIQNPRYQVTQFGKPVTLSCSQTLNHNVMYWYQQKSSQAPKLLFHYYDKDFNNEADTPDNFQSRRPNTSFCFLDIRSPGLGDTAMYLCATSRVGQGATDTQYFGPGTRLTVL.

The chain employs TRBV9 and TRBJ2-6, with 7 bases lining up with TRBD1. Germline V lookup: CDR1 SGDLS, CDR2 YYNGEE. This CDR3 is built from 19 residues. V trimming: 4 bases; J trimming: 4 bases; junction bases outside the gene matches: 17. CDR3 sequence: CASSPPGQEALRGANVLTF. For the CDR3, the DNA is TGTGCCAGCAGCCCTCCAGGACAGGAGGCCCTTAGGGGGGCCAACGTCCTGACTTTC.